This T cell receptor (beta chain) appears in the sequencing data of a study of neoadjuvant nivolumab and ipilimumab in lung cancer. Per the germline V gene, CDR1 is SGDLS and CDR2 is YYNGEE. With V trimmed by 2 bases and J by 5 bases, 9 bases remained unmatched. The CDR3 extends over 15 amino acids. Libraries were prepared by immunoSEQ multiplex PCR; TCRdb keeps only in-frame clonotypes and omits some of them. This repertoire shows around 13,000 clones, 55% to 70% found once; its top ten account for 25%. This receptor was taken from an adult with non-small cell lung cancer. This chain links TRBV9 with TRBJ2-7; TRBD2 agrees at 8 bases. Material: peripheral blood, obtained after neoadjuvant nivolumab, alone or with ipilimumab, at or shortly before surgery. DNA of the CDR3: TGTGCCAGCAGCGTTAGCGGGACGGGCTATGACGAGCAGTACTTC. Protein product: CASSVSGTGYDEQYF.